This T cell receptor (beta chain) was sequenced during a study of OX40 agonist ivuxolimab in advanced cancers. V was pared by 0 bases and J by 6 bases, with 10 bases between. This CDR3 has 13 residues. In germline, CDR1 is SGHRS, CDR2 YFSETQ. Profiling relied on immunoSEQ multiplex PCR, and the TCRdb table lists in-frame clones only, not all of them. Counted here are around 94,000 clones, more than 75% occurring once; the ten biggest clones make up about 0.87%. About this clone itself: The antigen is not known.

Broader study findings: The study did not work out the antigen specificity of the expanded peripheral T cells.

This chain joins TRBV5-1 and TRBJ2-7; D is ambiguous. This TCR derives from an adult with an advanced solid tumor such as melanoma, head and neck, liver or kidney cancer. This sample comprised CD4+ or CD8+ T cells sorted from blood, obtained in a trial of the OX40 agonist ivuxolimab. The DNA for the CDR3 is TGCGCCAGCAGCTTGGAGGCGCTCTCCGAGCAGTACTTC. This sequence encodes CASSLEALSEQYF.